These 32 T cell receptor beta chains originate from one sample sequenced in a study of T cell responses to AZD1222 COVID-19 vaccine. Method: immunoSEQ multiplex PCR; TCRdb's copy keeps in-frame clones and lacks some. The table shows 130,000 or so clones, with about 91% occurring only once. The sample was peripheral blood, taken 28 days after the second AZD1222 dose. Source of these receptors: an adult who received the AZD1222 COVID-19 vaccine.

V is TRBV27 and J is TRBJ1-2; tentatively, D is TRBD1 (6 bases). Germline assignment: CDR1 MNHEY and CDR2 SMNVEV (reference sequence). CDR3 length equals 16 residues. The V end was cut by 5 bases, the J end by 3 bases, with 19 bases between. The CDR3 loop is CASSDRGGPLYYGYTF. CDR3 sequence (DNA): TGTGCCAGCAGTGACCGCGGGGGGCCCCTTTACTATGGCTACACCTTC.

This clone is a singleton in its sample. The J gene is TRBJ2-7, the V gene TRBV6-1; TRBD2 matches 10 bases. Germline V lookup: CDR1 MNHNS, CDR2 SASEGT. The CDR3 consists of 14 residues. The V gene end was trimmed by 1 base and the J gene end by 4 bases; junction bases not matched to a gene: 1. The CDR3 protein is CASSEGTSGYEQYV. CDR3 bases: TGTGCCAGCAGTGAAGGGACTAGCGGATACGAGCAGTACGTC.

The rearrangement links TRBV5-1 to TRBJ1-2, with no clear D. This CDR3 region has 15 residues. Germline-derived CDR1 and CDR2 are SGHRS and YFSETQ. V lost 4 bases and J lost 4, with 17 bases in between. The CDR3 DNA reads TGCGCCAGCAGCCCCGCGCCCCGAGAGGTCTATGGCTACACCTTC. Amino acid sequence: CASSPAPREVYGYTF.

As DNA, the CDR3 is TGTGCCAGCAGCACACAGGGGGGGCAGGTTCGCGAAAAACTGTTTTTT. This codes for CASSTQGGQVREKLFF. J is TRBJ1-4 and V is TRBV9, with 8 bases matching TRBD1. V lost 4 bases to trimming and J lost 8 bases; unmatched junction nucleotides: 13. The germline V gene encodes CDR1 SGDLS and CDR2 YYNGEE. CDR3 length: 16 amino acids.

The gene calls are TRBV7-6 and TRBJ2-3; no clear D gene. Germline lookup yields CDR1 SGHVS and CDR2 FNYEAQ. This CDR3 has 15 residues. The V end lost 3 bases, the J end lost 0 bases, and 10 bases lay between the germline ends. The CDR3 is CASSLSSPSTDTQYF. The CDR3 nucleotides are TGTGCCAGCAGCTTGAGTTCACCTAGCACAGATACGCAGTATTTT.

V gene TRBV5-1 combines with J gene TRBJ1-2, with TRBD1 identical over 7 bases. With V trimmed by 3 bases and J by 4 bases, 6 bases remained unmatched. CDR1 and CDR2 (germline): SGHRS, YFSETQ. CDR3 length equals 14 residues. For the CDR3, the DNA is TGCGCCAGCAGCTCACGACAGGGACGCTATGGCTACACCTTC. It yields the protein CASSSRQGRYGYTF.

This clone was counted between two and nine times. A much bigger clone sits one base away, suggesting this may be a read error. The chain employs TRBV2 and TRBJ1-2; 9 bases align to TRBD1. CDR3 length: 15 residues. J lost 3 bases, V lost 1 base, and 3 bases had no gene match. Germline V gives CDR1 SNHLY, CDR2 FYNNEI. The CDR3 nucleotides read TGTGCCAGCAGTGAAGGGGACAGGGCCGACTATGGCTACACCTTC. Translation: CASSEGDRADYGYTF.

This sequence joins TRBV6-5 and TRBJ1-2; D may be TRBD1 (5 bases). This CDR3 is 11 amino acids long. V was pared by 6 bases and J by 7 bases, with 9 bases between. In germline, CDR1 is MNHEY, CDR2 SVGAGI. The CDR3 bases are TGTGCCAGCAGGCGGGACTTTGGCTACACCTTC. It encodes CASRRDFGYTF.

The CDR3 spells CATSDPRGNTGELFF. The CDR3 bases are TGTGCCACCAGTGACCCAAGGGGGAACACCGGGGAGCTGTTTTTT. The V call is TRBV24-1, the J call TRBJ2-2; perhaps TRBD1 as D (5 bases). This CDR3 region has 15 residues. Trimming cost V 4 bases and J 1 base, with 9 bases left between them. Germline V gene lookup returns CDR1 KGHDR and CDR2 SFDVKD.

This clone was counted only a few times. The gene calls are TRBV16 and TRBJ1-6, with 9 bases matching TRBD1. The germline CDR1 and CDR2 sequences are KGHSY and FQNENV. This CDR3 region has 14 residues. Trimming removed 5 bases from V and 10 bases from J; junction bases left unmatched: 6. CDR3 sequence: CASSWTGDGSPLHF. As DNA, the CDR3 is TGTGCCAGCAGCTGGACAGGGGATGGCTCACCCCTCCACTTT.

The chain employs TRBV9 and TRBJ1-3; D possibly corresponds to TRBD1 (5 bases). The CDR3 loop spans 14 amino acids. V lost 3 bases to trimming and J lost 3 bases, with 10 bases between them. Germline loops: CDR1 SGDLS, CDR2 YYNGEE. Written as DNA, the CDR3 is TGTGCCAGCAGCGCCCCAGGGTATGGAAACACCATATATTTT. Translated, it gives CASSAPGYGNTIYF.

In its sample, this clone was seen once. The CDR3 region is CASSRNPGAPTGELFF. CDR3 nucleotide sequence: TGTGCCAGCAGCCGCAACCCAGGGGCACCAACCGGGGAGCTGTTTTTT. The chain links TRBV14 to TRBJ2-2; weak D call: TRBD1 (6 bases). Germline values: CDR1 SGHDN, CDR2 FVKESK. V was pared by 4 bases and J by 5 bases, with 17 bases between. This CDR3 has 16 amino acids.

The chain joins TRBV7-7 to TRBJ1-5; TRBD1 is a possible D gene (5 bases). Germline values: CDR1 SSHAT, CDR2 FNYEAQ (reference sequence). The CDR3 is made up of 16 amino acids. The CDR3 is CASDKEAPRAQQPQHF. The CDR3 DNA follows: TGTGCTAGCGACAAAGAGGCCCCCAGGGCCCAACAGCCCCAGCATTTT. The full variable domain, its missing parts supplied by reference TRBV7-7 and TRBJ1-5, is GAGVSQSPRYKVTKRGQDVTLRCDPISSHATLYWYQQALGQGPEFLTYFNYEAQPDKSGLPSDRFSAERPEGSISTLTIQRTEQRDSAMYRCASDKEAPRAQQPQHFGDGTRLSIL.

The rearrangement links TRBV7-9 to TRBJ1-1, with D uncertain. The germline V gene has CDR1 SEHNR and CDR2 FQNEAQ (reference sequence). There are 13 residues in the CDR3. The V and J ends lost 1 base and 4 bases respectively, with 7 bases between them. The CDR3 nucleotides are TGTGCCAGCAGCTTAGTATTAGGCACTGAAGCTTTCTTT. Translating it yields CASSLVLGTEAFF.

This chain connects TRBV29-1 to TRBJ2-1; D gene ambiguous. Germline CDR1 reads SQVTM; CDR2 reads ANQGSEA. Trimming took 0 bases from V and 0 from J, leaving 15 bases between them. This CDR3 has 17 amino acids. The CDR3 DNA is TGCAGCGTTGAAGATCTTCTGATACCGAGCTCCTACAATGAGCAGTTCTTC. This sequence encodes CSVEDLLIPSSYNEQFF.

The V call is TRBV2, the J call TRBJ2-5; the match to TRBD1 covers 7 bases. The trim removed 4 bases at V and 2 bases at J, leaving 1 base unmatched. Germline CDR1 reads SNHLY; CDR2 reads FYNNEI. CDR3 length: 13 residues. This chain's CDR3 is CASSGQGQETQYF. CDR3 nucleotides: TGTGCCAGCAGTGGACAGGGACAAGAGACCCAGTACTTC.

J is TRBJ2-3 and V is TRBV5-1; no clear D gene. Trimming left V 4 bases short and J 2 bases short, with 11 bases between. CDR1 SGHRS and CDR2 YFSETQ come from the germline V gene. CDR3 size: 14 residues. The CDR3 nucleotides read TGCGCCAGCAGCCTGTCAGGACCCACAGATACGCAGTATTTT. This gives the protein CASSLSGPTDTQYF.

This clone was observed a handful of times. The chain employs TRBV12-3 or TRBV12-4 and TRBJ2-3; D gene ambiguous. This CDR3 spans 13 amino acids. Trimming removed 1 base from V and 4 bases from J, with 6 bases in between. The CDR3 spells CASSLGEADTQYF. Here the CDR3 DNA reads TGTGCCAGCAGTTTAGGAGAGGCAGATACGCAGTATTTT.

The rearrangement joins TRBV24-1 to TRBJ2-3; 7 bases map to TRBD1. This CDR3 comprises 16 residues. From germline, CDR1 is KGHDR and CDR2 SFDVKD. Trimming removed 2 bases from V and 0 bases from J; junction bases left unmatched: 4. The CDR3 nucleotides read TGTGCCACCAGTGATTGGGACAGTTTTAGCACAGATACGCAGTATTTT. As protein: CATSDWDSFSTDTQYF.

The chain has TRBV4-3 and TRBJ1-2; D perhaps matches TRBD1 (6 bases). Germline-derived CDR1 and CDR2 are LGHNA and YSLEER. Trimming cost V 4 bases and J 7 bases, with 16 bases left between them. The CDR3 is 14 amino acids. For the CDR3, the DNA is TGCGCCAGCAGCCGGGTACAGGGCAGTTCTGGCTACACCTTC. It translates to CASSRVQGSSGYTF.

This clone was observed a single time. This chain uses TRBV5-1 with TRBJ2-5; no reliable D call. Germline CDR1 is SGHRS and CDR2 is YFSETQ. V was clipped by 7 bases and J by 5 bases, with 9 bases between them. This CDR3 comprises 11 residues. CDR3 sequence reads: CASAIGETQYF. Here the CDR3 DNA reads TGCGCCAGCGCGATCGGGGAGACCCAGTACTTC.

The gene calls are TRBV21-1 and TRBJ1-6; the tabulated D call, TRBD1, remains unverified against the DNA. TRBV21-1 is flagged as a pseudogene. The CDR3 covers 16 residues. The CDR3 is CASSKWGTGDNSPLHF. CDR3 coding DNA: TGTGCCAGCAGCAAATGGGGAACAGGGGATAATTCACCCCTCCACTTT.

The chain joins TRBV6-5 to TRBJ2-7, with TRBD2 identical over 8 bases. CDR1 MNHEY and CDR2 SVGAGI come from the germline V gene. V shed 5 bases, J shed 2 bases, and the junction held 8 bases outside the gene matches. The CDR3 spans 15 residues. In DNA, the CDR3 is TGTGCCAGCAGTCCCACTAGCGGAGGAACCTACGAGCAGTACGTC. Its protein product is CASSPTSGGTYEQYV.

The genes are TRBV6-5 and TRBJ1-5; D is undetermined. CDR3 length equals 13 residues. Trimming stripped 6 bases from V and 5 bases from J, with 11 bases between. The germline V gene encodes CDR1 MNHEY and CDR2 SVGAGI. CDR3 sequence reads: CASRPRFDQPQHF. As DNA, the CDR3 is TGTGCCAGCAGGCCCCGGTTCGATCAGCCCCAGCATTTT.

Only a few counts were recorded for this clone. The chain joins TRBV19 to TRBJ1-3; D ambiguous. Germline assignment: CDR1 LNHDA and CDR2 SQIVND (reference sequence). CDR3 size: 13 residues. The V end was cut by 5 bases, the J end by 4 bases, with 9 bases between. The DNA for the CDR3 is TGTGCCAGTAGTGAGGAGATAGGAAACACCATATATTTT. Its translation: CASSEEIGNTIYF. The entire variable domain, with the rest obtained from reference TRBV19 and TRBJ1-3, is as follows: DGGITQSPKYLFRKEGQNVTLSCEQNLNHDAMYWYRQDPGQGLRLIYYSQIVNDFQKGDIAEGYSVSREKKESFPLTVTSAQKNPTAFYLCASSEEIGNTIYFGEGSWLTVV.

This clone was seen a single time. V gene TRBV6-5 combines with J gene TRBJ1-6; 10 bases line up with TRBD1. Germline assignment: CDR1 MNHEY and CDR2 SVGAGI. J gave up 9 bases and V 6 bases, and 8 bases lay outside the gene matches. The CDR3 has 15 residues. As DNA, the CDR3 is TGTGCCAGCAGACCACCGGGACAGGGGACTTCACCCCTCCACTTT. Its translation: CASRPPGQGTSPLHF.

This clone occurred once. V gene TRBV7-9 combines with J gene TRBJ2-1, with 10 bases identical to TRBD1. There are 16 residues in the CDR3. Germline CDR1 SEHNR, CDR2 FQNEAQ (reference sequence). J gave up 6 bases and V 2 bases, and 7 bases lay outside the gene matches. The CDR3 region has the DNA TGTGCCAGCAGCTTAACGGGACAGGGGTGGGGCAATGAGCAGTTCTTC. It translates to CASSLTGQGWGNEQFF.

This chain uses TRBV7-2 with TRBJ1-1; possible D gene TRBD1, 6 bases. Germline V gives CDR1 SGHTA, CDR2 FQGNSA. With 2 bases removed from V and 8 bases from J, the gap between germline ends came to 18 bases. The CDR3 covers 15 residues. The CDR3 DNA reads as TGTGCCAGCAGCTTATATACAGGGAGCCGTGAGGAAGCTTTCTTT. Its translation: CASSLYTGSREEAFF.

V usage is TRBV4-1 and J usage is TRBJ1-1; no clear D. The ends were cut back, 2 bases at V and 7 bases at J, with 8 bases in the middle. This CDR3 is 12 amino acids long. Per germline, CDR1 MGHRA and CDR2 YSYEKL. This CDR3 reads CASSQRNGEAFF. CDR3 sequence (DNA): TGCGCCAGCAGCCAAAGAAACGGTGAAGCTTTCTTT.

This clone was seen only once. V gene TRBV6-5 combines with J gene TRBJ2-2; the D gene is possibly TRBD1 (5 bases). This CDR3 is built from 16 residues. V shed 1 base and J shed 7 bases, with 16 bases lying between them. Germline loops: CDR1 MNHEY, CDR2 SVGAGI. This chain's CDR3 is CASSYFRQGEGGELFF. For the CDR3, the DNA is TGTGCCAGCAGTTACTTCAGGCAGGGTGAAGGCGGGGAGCTGTTTTTT.

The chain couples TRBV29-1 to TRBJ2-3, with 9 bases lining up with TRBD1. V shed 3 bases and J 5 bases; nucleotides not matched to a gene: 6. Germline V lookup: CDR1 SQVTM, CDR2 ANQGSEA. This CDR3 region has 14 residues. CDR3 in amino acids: CSVELGQGQDTQYF. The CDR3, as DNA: TGCAGCGTTGAGTTGGGACAGGGTCAAGATACGCAGTATTTT.

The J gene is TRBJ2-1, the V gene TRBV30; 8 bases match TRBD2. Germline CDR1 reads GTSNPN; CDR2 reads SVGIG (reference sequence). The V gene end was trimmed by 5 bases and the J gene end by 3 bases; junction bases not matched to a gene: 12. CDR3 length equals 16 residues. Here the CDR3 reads CAWGPPGGGNYNEQFF. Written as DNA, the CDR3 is TGTGCCTGGGGACCCCCCGGCGGGGGGAACTACAATGAGCAGTTCTTC.